This TCR beta chain appears in the sequencing data of a study of response to subunit inactivated influenza vaccine. TCRdb used MiXCR to reprocess the RT-PCR reads, holding one entry per CDR3 protein. The sample records about 540,000 distinct CDR3 sequences, approximately 22% being singletons. The CDR3 sequence is 14 residues long. Trimming shortened V by 4 bases and J by 4 bases, and 13 bases separated the two germline ends. Germline CDR1 LGHDT, CDR2 YNNKEL (reference sequence). The same specimen was also included in a second study, on T cells expressing NK-cell markers. That work states: In generating TCR beta cDNA, 5'RACE template switching with UMIs was used.

The sample consisted of CD4+ T cells sorted from PBMCs, taken about 12 days after vaccination. The clonotype originates from a middle-aged man who received an inactivated influenza vaccine. The chain employs TRBV3-1 and TRBJ1-1; D is ambiguous. CDR3 nucleotides: TGTGCCAGCAGCCCCTCTCTAGTGGGCACTGAAGCTTTCTTT. This encodes CASSPSLVGTEAFF.